This passage covers 5 T cell receptor beta chains from one sample sequenced in a study of T cell responses to AZD1222 COVID-19 vaccine. Produced via immunoSEQ multiplex PCR; TCRdb's table is partial and in-frame only. The sample records 160,000 or so clones, just under 90% being singletons. The starting material was peripheral blood, obtained 28 days after the second dose of the MenACWY control vaccine. The receptors stem from an adult who received the MenACWY meningococcal vaccine as a control.

This chain connects TRBV25-1 to TRBJ1-6; maybe TRBD1 (5 bases). Per the germline V gene, CDR1 is MGHDK and CDR2 is SYGVNS. CDR3 length equals 13 residues. V dropped 1 base and J dropped 9 bases, with 7 bases sitting between them. As DNA, the CDR3 is TGTGCCAGCAGTGAATTCGGGGGTTCACCCCTCCACTTT. It codes for CASSEFGGSPLHF.

CDR3 protein: CASSLTRDTEAFF. The CDR3 DNA sequence: TGTGCCAGCAGTTTAACCAGGGACACTGAAGCTTTCTTT. The chain joins TRBV27 to TRBJ1-1; D might be TRBD1 (5 bases). Trimming cost V 2 bases and J 3 bases, with 7 bases left between them. The CDR3 contains 13 residues. Germline CDR1 reads MNHEY; CDR2 reads SMNVEV (reference sequence).

J is TRBJ1-3 and V is TRBV3-1 (or the pseudogene TRBV3-2); D remains unclear. Trimming pared 4 bases from V and 7 bases from J, leaving 8 bases between. In germline, CDR1 is LGHDT, CDR2 YNNKEL (reference sequence). The length of the CDR3 is 12 residues. CDR3 in amino acids: CASSLSENTIYF. The CDR3 region has the DNA TGTGCCAGCAGCCTTTCGGAGAACACCATATATTTT.

The chain joins TRBV24-1 to TRBJ1-2; D perhaps matches TRBD1 (5 bases). The ends were cut back, 9 bases at V and 1 base at J, with 5 bases in the middle. Looked up from germline, CDR1 is KGHDR and CDR2 is SFDVKD. The CDR3 is 11 amino acids. The CDR3 loop reads CATQGNYGYTF. DNA of the CDR3: TGTGCCACCCAGGGTAACTATGGCTACACCTTC.

The chain recombines TRBV4-1 with TRBJ1-5; 10 bases line up with TRBD1. V dropped 0 bases and J dropped 2; count of bases not matched to a gene: 1. This CDR3 has 16 amino acids. In germline, CDR1 is MGHRA, CDR2 YSYEKL. In nucleotides, the CDR3 is TGCGCCAGCAGCCAAGAAGGGACAGGGGGCAATCAGCCCCAGCATTTT. This encodes CASSQEGTGGNQPQHF.